A single sample gave rise to the 25 T cell receptor beta chains below, sequenced in a study of neurological immune-mediated disorders. TCRdb processed the 5' RACE reads anew with MiXCR; each CDR3 protein has one entry. The table records approximately 87,000 distinct CDR3 sequences, over 12% of them present only once. Input material: PBMCs. The source is a woman aged 50 to 60 in good health.

This clonotype was picked up many times. The V and J genes are TRBV5-1 and TRBJ2-5, with 7 positions matching TRBD2. The CDR3 covers 13 residues. CDR1 SGHRS and CDR2 YFSETQ come from the germline V gene. The junction had 5 bases not matched to a gene; V was cut back by 4 bases and J by 5 bases. The CDR3 DNA is TGCGCCAGCAGCCCCACTAGCGTGGAGACCCAGTACTTC. This sequence encodes CASSPTSVETQYF.

This clonotype was recorded many times. This chain uses TRBV7-9 with TRBJ2-7; no definite D call. Between the trimmed V and J ends, which lost 3 bases and 9 bases, there was a span of 12 bases. Germline CDR1 reads SEHNR; CDR2 reads FQNEAQ (reference sequence). The length of the CDR3 is 12 residues. Here the CDR3 reads CASSFASAGQYF. DNA of the CDR3: TGTGCCAGCAGCTTCGCGAGCGCCGGGCAGTACTTC.

This clonotype was counted many times. The chain has TRBV7-9 and TRBJ1-4, with TRBD1 matching 7 bases. From germline, CDR1 is SEHNR and CDR2 FQNEAQ (reference sequence). V lost 3 bases, J lost 3 bases, and 1 base stayed unmatched. CDR3 length equals 14 residues. The CDR3 bases are TGTGCCAGCAGCTTCGGGACAGCTAATGAAAAACTGTTTTTT. Protein: CASSFGTANEKLFF.

This clonotype was seen a few times. The chain combines TRBV14 with TRBJ2-1; tentative D call: TRBD2 (6 bases). Germline V gene lookup returns CDR1 SGHDN and CDR2 FVKESK. Trimming cost V 0 bases and J 15 bases, with 15 bases left between them. This CDR3 is 13 amino acids long. CDR3 sequence (DNA): TGTGCCAGCAGCCAAGACAGGGACTCCGAGATGTTCTTC. This gives the protein CASSQDRDSEMFF.

This clonotype was seen at least ten times. This sequence joins TRBV10-2 and TRBJ2-1; TRBD2 aligns across 8 bases. CDR3 length: 16 residues. CDR1 is WSHSY and CDR2 is SAAADI in the germline V gene. With V trimmed by 3 bases and J by 6 bases, 10 bases remained unmatched. This CDR3 is CASSDPSGSGANEQFF. CDR3 bases: TGCGCCAGCAGTGACCCCAGCGGGAGTGGGGCCAATGAGCAGTTCTTC.

This clonotype was counted many times. This chain links TRBV5-1 with TRBJ1-2; D call uncertain. The ends were cut back, 4 bases at V and 2 bases at J, with 9 bases in the middle. Germline V gene data show CDR1 as SGHRS and CDR2 as YFSETQ. The CDR3 has 13 residues. The CDR3 coding sequence is TGCGCCAGCAGCAGTAGCGCAAACTATGGCTACACCTTC. Its protein is CASSSSANYGYTF.

At least ten counts were recorded for this clonotype. V and J are TRBV7-2 and TRBJ2-1; 7 bases align to TRBD2. The CDR3 is 15 residues long. Germline CDR1 is SGHTA and CDR2 is FQGNSA. V lost 1 base and J lost 5; bases outside the gene matches: 5. CDR3 nucleotides: TGTGCCAGCAGCTTAGTTATGGGAGGGGACAATGAGCAGTTCTTC. Translated: CASSLVMGGDNEQFF.

To note about this clonotype: A much larger clone lies one base from this, so it may be a read error. V is TRBV3-1 and J is TRBJ1-1; 7 nucleotides line up with TRBD1. The CDR3 extends over 15 amino acids. Germline V lookup: CDR1 LGHDT, CDR2 YNNKEL (reference sequence). CDR3 loop: CAISSQGQRNTEAFF. In nucleotides, the CDR3 is TGTGCCATCAGCTCCCAGGGACAGAGAAACACTGAAGCTTTCTTT.

This clonotype was counted at least ten times. The chain carries TRBV29-1 and TRBJ2-7, with D perhaps matching TRBD1 (6 bases). The CDR3 has 15 amino acids. Germline V gene lookup returns CDR1 SQVTM and CDR2 ANQGSEA. V lost 1 base and J lost 5, with 18 bases in between. This chain's CDR3 is CSVEGVQGWGHEQYF. CDR3 coding DNA: TGCAGCGTTGAAGGGGTACAGGGTTGGGGACACGAGCAGTACTTC.

This clonotype was counted many times. The chain couples TRBV5-1 to TRBJ1-5, with a possible D match to TRBD1 (5 bases). The length of the CDR3 is 13 residues. The V end was cut by 2 bases, the J end by 5 bases, with 8 bases between. Germline CDR1 SGHRS, CDR2 YFSETQ. This CDR3 is CASSFGRDQPQHF. For the CDR3, the DNA is TGCGCCAGCAGCTTCGGCAGGGATCAGCCCCAGCATTTT.

The CDR3 DNA reads as TGTGCCAGCCAAGGGGATCGGAGGAATGAGCAGTTCTTC. This translates into CASQGDRRNEQFF. The chain has TRBV12-3 or TRBV12-4 and TRBJ2-1; either TRBD1 or TRBD2 may supply D (5 bases each). V was shortened by 8 bases and J by 7 bases, with 15 bases between the two germline ends. The CDR3 extends over 13 amino acids.

J is TRBJ1-5 and V is TRBV5-6; unclear D gene. The V and J ends lost 4 bases and 0 bases respectively, with 11 bases between them. The V gene's germline CDR1 is SGHDT and CDR2 YYEEEE. The CDR3 contains 15 residues. The CDR3 loop reads CASSVRTYSNQPQHF. The DNA for the CDR3 is TGTGCCAGCAGCGTTAGGACCTATAGCAATCAGCCCCAGCATTTT.

This clonotype came up many times. The genes are TRBV6-5 and TRBJ1-1; the match to TRBD1 covers 7 bases. V was clipped by 4 bases and J by 3 bases; unmatched bases: 5. This CDR3 contains 14 residues. Germline loops: CDR1 MNHEY, CDR2 SVGAGI. The CDR3 sequence: CASSFSGQHTEAFF. The CDR3 coding sequence is TGTGCCAGCAGTTTTTCGGGACAGCACACTGAAGCTTTCTTT.

This clonotype was recorded many times. The chain recombines TRBV29-1 with TRBJ2-2, with D unresolved. CDR1 is SQVTM and CDR2 is ANQGSEA in the germline V gene. The CDR3 has 12 amino acids. Trimming took off 6 bases at V and 6 bases at J, with 11 bases between the two ends. The CDR3 DNA is TGCAGCGTCGTTTGTGAGTCCGGGGAGCTGTTTTTT. Protein product: CSVVCESGELFF.

This clonotype was seen many times. The chain is built from TRBV7-3 and TRBJ1-1, with 9 positions matching TRBD1. The germline gives CDR1 SGHTA, CDR2 FQGTGA. This CDR3 comprises 14 residues. After removal of 5 bases from V and 5 bases from J, the junction contained 6 bases not matched to a gene. The CDR3 sequence is CASSPTGGRTEAFF. Written as DNA, the CDR3 is TGTGCCAGCAGCCCGACAGGGGGAAGAACTGAAGCTTTCTTT.

At least ten counts were recorded for this clonotype. The V call is TRBV14, the J call TRBJ2-2; D uncertain. V was pared by 0 bases and J by 9 bases, with 11 bases between. Germline assignment: CDR1 SGHDN and CDR2 FVKESK. The CDR3 is 14 residues long. CDR3 in DNA: TGTGCCAGCAGCCAAGATAGCAGACCGAGGGAGCTGTTTTTT. Translated: CASSQDSRPRELFF.

This clonotype was seen ten or more times. Here the CDR3 reads CASSNRGLNTEAFF. In DNA form, the CDR3 reads TGTGCCAGCAGCAACCGAGGGCTGAACACTGAAGCTTTCTTT. The chain is built from TRBV7-9 and TRBJ1-1; D unresolved. The V end was cut by 5 bases, the J end by 0 bases, with 10 bases between. Germline V gene lookup returns CDR1 SEHNR and CDR2 FQNEAQ (reference sequence). This CDR3 comprises 14 residues.

This clonotype was recorded only once. The chain recombines TRBV29-1 with TRBJ1-2; possibly TRBD1 for D (6 bases). Trimming shortened V by 5 bases and J by 2 bases, and 12 bases separated the two germline ends. Germline loops: CDR1 SQVTM, CDR2 ANQGSEA. The CDR3 is 13 residues long. In DNA, the CDR3 is TGCAGCGTTTGGAACAGGGAGAACTATGGCTACACCTTC. It yields the protein CSVWNRENYGYTF.

V usage is TRBV5-1 and J usage is TRBJ1-1, with a weak D call TRBD1 (5 bases). Germline loops: CDR1 SGHRS, CDR2 YFSETQ. The CDR3 loop spans 14 amino acids. The V end lost 4 bases, the J end lost 5 bases, and 15 bases lay between the germline ends. CDR3 sequence reads: CASSPGGGRTEAFF. The DNA of the CDR3 is TGCGCCAGCAGCCCCGGGGGGGGACGGACTGAAGCTTTCTTT.

This clonotype was seen ten or more times. The V gene is TRBV5-5, the J gene TRBJ1-4; 10 nucleotides agree with TRBD1. CDR3 size: 14 residues. The germline CDR1 and CDR2 sequences are SGHKS and YYEKEE (reference sequence). V lost 4 bases to trimming and J lost 6 bases; unmatched junction nucleotides: 3. The CDR3, as DNA: TGTGCCAGCAGCATGGGACAGGGGTATGAAAAACTGTTTTTT. This sequence encodes CASSMGQGYEKLFF.

Only a few counts were recorded for this clonotype. The genes are TRBV19 and TRBJ2-7; no clear D. Trimming removed 3 bases from V and 0 bases from J, with 9 bases in between. The germline CDR1 and CDR2 sequences are LNHDA and SQIVND (reference sequence). The CDR3 loop spans 14 amino acids. The CDR3 reads CASSIFHSSYEQYF. The CDR3 bases are TGTGCCAGTAGTATCTTCCATAGCTCCTACGAGCAGTACTTC.

The table lists this clonotype with many counts. V and J are TRBV12-3 or TRBV12-4 and TRBJ1-5; TRBD1 matches at 10 bases. The length of the CDR3 is 14 residues. The V and J ends lost 6 bases and 9 bases, in that order; junction bases with no gene match: 8. The CDR3 sequence is CASSRTGGVGPQHF. The CDR3 DNA follows: TGTGCCAGCAGCCGGACAGGGGGGGTAGGGCCCCAGCATTTT.

The sample holds many counts of this clonotype. The chain employs TRBV5-1 and TRBJ2-3; 10 bases fit TRBD2. CDR1 SGHRS and CDR2 YFSETQ come from the germline V gene. J was trimmed by 3 bases and V by 1 base; bases with no gene match: 2. CDR3 length: 15 amino acids. The CDR3 here is CASSLTSGITDTQYF. The DNA for the CDR3 is TGCGCCAGCAGCTTGACTAGCGGGATTACAGATACGCAGTATTTT.

This clonotype has ten or more counts. The J gene is TRBJ2-7, the V gene TRBV7-2; unclear D gene. The CDR3 length is 14 residues. Germline CDR1 SGHTA, CDR2 FQGNSA. Trimming shortened V by 4 bases and J by 1 base, and 11 bases separated the two germline ends. CDR3 bases: TGTGCCAGCAGCTCGATGGGATCTTCCTACGAGCAGTACTTC. Amino acids: CASSSMGSSYEQYF.

This clonotype occurred many times. The chain links TRBV20-1 to TRBJ2-5; D may be TRBD2 (5 bases). Trimming removed 2 bases from V and 1 base from J, with 11 bases in between. The CDR3 extends over 14 amino acids. Per germline, CDR1 DFQATT and CDR2 SNEGSKA (reference sequence). CDR3 loop: CSARPRTGQETQYF. The CDR3 coding sequence is TGCAGTGCTAGACCTCGGACTGGCCAAGAGACCCAGTACTTC.